This T cell receptor beta chain was found in a study of blood T cells in healthy people across ages. Primers used in a second PCR of roughly 6 to 11 cycles were a sample-barcoded 5' primer and a J-beta primer mix. TCRdb independently ran MiXCR on the 5' RACE reads; one entry per CDR3 protein. The sample holds over 700,000 distinct CDR3 sequences, 53% seen once. Sequencing used blood. The sequence was collected from a man older than 75 in good health.

CDR3 DNA sequence: TGTGCCAGCAGCCCTACCCGTGGGGGGCCCTTTTCCCGCAATGAGCAGTTCTTC. Translation: CASSPTRGGPFSRNEQFF. The chain recombines TRBV5-5 with TRBJ2-1, with D possibly called TRBD1 or TRBD2 (6 bases each). The CDR3 consists of 18 residues. Trimming took off 4 bases at V and 6 bases at J, with 26 bases between the two ends. In germline, CDR1 is SGHKS, CDR2 YYEKEE (reference sequence).